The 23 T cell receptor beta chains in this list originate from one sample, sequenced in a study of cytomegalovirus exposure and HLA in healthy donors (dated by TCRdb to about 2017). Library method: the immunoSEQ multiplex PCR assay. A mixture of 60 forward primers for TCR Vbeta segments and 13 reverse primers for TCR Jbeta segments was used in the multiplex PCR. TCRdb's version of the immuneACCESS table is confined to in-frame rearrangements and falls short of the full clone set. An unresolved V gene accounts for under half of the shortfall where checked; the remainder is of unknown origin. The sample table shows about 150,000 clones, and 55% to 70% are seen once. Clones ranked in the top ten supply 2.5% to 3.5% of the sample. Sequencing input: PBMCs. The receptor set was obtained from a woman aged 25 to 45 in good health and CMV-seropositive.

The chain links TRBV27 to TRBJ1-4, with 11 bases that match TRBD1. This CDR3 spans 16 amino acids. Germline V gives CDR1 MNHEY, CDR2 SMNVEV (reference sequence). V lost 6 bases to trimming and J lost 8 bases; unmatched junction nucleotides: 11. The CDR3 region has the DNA TGTGCCAGCAGCTCAAGATGGGGACAGGGGGACGAAAAACTGTTTTTT. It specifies CASSSRWGQGDEKLFF. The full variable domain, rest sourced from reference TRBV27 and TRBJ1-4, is EAQVTQNPRYLITVTGKKLTVTCSQNMNHEYMSWYRQDPGLGLRQIYYSMNVEVTDKGDVPEGYKVSRKEKRNFPLILESPSPNQTSLYFCASSSRWGQGDEKLFFGSGTQLSVL.

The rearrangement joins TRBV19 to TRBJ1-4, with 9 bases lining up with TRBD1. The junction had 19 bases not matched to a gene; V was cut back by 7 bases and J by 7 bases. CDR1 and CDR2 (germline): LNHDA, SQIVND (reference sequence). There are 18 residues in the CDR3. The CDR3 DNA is TGTGCCAGTATCCCATCGGGGGACAGGGAACCCTTAATTGAAAAACTGTTTTTT. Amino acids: CASIPSGDREPLIEKLFF.

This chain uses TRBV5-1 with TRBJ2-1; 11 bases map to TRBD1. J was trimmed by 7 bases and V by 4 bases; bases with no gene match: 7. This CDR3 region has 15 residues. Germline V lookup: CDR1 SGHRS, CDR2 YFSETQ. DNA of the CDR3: TGCGCCAGCAGCCCTGGACAGGGGGCGGTAAATGAGCAGTTCTTC. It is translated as CASSPGQGAVNEQFF.

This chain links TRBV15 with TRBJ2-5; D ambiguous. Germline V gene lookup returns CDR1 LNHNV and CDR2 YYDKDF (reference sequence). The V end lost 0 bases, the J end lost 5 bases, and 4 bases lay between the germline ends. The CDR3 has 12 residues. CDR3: CATSRDQETQYF. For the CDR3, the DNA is TGTGCCACCAGCAGAGATCAGGAGACCCAGTACTTC.

CDR3 protein: CASSVASEPGNGYTF. As DNA, the CDR3 is TGTGCCAGCAGCGTAGCTTCTGAGCCAGGGAACGGCTACACCTTC. The rearrangement joins TRBV9 to TRBJ1-2; weak D call: TRBD1 (5 bases). Germline V gene data show CDR1 as SGDLS and CDR2 as YYNGEE. V gave up 0 bases and J gave up 8 bases, with 17 bases separating them. The CDR3 is made up of 15 amino acids.

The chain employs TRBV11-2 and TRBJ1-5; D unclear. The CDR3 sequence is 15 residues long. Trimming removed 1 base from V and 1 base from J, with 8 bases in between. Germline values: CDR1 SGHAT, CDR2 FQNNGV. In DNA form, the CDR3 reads TGTGCCAGCAGCTTAGCCGGCAGGAGCAATCAGCCCCAGCATTTT. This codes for CASSLAGRSNQPQHF.

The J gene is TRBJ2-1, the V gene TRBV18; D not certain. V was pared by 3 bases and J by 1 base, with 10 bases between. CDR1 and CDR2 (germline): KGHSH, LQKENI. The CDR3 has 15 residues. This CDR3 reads CASSPTLVSYNEQFF. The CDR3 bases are TGTGCCAGCTCACCGACTCTGGTATCCTACAATGAGCAGTTCTTC.

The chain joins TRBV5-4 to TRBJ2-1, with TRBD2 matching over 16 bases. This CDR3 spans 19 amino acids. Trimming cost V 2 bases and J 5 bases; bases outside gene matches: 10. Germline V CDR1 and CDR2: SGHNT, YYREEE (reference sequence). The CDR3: CASSLPGLAGGPSDNEQFF. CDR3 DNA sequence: TGTGCCAGCAGCTTACCGGGACTAGCGGGAGGGCCTTCCGACAATGAGCAGTTCTTC.

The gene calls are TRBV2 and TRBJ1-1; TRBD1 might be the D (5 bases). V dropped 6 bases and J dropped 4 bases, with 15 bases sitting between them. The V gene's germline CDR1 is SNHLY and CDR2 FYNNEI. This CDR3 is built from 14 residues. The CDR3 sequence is CASRGWAGPTEAFF. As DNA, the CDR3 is TGTGCCAGCAGGGGATGGGCAGGGCCCACTGAAGCTTTCTTT.

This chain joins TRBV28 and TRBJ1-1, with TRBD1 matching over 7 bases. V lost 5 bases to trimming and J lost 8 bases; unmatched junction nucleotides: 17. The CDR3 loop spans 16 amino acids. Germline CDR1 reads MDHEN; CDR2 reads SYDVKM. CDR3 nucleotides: TGTGCCAGCAGTCACATCGGGACAGACTTTAACTGGGAAGCTTTCTTT. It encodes CASSHIGTDFNWEAFF.

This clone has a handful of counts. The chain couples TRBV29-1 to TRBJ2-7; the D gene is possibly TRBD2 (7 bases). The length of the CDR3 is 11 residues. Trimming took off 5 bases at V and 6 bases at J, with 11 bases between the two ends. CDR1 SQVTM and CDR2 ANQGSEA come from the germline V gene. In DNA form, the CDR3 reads TGCAGCGTTTCAAGGGGGGGCGAGCAGTACTTC. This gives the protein CSVSRGGEQYF.

The CDR3, as DNA: TGTGCCAGCAGCGTCGGGGTGAGGACTGAAGCTTTCTTT. Translating gives CASSVGVRTEAFF. The V gene is TRBV9, the J gene TRBJ1-1; D unresolved. In germline, CDR1 is SGDLS, CDR2 YYNGEE. Trimming removed 2 bases at V and 5 bases at J, with 10 bases between. CDR3 length: 13 residues.

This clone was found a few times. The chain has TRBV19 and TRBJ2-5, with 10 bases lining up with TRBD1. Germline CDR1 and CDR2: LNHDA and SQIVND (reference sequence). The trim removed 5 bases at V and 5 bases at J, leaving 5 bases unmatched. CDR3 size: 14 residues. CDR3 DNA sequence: TGTGCCAGTAGTCCGACAGGGGGCGCGGAGACCCAGTACTTC. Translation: CASSPTGGAETQYF.

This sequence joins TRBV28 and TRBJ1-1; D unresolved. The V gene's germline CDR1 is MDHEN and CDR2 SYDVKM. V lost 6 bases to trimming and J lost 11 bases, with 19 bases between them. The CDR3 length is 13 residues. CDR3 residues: CASSTPVGREAFF. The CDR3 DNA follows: TGTGCCAGCAGCACCCCGGTCGGGAGGGAGGCTTTCTTT.

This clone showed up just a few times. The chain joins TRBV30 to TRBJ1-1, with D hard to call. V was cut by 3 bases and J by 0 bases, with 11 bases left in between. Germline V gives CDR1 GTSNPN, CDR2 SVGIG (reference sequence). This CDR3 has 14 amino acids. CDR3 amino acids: CAWRHGLLNTEAFF. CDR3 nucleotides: TGTGCCTGGAGACACGGACTATTGAACACTGAAGCTTTCTTT.

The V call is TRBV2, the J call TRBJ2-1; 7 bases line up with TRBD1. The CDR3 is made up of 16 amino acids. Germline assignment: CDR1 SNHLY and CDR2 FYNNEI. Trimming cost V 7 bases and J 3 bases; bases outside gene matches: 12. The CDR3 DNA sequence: TGTGCCAGCACCGTCGGGGACAGAAGGGGCTACAATGAGCAGTTCTTC. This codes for CASTVGDRRGYNEQFF.

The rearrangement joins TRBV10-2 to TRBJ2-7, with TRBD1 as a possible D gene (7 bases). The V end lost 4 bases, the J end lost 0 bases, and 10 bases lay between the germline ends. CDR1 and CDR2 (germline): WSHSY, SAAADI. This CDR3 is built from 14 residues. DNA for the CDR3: TGCGCCAGCAGTGCGCGGGACAGCTCCTACGAGCAGTACTTC. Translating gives CASSARDSSYEQYF.

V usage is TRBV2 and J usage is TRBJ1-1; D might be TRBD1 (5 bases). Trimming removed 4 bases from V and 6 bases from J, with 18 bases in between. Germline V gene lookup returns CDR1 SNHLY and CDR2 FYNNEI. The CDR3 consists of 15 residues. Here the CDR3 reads CASSGDGGVGAEAFF. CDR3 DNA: TGTGCCAGCAGTGGAGATGGAGGGGTCGGGGCTGAAGCTTTCTTT.

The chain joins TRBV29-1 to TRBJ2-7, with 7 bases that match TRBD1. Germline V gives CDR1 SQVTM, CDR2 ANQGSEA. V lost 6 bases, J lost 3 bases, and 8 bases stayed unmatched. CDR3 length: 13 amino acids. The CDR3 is CSVSGTVDYEQYF. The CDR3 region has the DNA TGCAGCGTGTCCGGGACAGTCGACTACGAGCAGTACTTC.

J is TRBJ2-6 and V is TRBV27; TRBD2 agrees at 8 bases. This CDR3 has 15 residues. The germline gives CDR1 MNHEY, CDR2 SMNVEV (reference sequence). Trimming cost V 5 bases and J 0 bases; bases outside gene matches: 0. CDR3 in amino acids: CASSSGGSGANVLTF. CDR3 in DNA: TGTGCCAGCAGTAGCGGGGGCTCTGGGGCCAACGTCCTGACTTTC.

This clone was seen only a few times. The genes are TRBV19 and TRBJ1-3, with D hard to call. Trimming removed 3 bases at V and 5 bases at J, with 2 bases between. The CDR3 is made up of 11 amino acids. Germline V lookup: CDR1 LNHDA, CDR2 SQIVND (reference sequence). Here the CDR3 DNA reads TGTGCCAGTAGTATCAGAAACACCATATATTTT. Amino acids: CASSIRNTIYF.

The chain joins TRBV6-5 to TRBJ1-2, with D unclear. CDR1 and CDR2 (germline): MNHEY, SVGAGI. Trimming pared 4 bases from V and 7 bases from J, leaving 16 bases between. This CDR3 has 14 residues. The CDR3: CASSLRPGIGGYTF. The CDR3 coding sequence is TGTGCCAGCAGTTTGCGGCCCGGTATAGGTGGCTACACCTTC.

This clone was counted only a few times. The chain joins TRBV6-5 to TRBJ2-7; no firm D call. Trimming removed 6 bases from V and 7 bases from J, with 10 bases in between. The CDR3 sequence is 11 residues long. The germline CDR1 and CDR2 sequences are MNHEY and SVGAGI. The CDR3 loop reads CASRRGVEQYF. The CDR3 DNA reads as TGTGCCAGCAGAAGAGGTGTGGAGCAGTACTTC.